These 28 T cell receptor beta chains were sequenced from one sample in a study of cytomegalovirus exposure and HLA in healthy donors. The primer mix had 60 Vbeta and 13 Jbeta primers. Clones were sequenced by immunoSEQ multiplex PCR, and TCRdb holds only the in-frame ones, with some missing. The table lists about 110,000 clones, 65% to 80% of them singletons. The sample was PBMCs. The receptors shown here come from a human donor in good health.

The gene calls are TRBV19 and TRBJ2-2; 8 positions match TRBD1. This CDR3 spans 15 amino acids. With 5 bases clipped from V and 2 bases from J, the junction kept 4 bases outside the gene matches. CDR1 is LNHDA and CDR2 is SQIVND in the germline V gene (reference sequence). In DNA form, the CDR3 reads TGTGCCAGTAGTGGGACAGGTCAAAACACCGGGGAGCTGTTTTTT. This sequence encodes CASSGTGQNTGELFF.

This clone was observed once. The chain combines TRBV7-8 with TRBJ2-5; 11 bases fit TRBD2. CDR3 length: 15 amino acids. In germline, CDR1 is SGHVS, CDR2 FQNEAQ. V dropped 2 bases and J dropped 2; count of bases not matched to a gene: 1. CDR3 coding DNA: TGTGCCAGCAGCTTAACTAGCGGGGGACAAGAGACCCAGTACTTC. It encodes CASSLTSGGQETQYF. Filled out from reference TRBV7-8 and TRBJ2-5, the complete variable domain reads GAGVSQSPRYKVAKRGQDVALRCDPISGHVSLFWYQQALGQGPEFLTYFQNEAQLDKSGLPSDRFFAERPEGSVSTLKIQRTQQEDSAVYLCASSLTSGGQETQYFGPGTRLLVL.

The gene calls are TRBV9 and TRBJ1-1; TRBD1 matches at 9 bases. Germline CDR1 and CDR2: SGDLS and YYNGEE. The CDR3 totals 13 residues. V dropped 0 bases and J dropped 11; count of bases not matched to a gene: 5. CDR3 coding DNA: TGTGCCAGCAGCGTAGGGGACAGGGTCTCGGCTTTCTTT. It codes for CASSVGDRVSAFF. Complete variable domain (other parts from reference TRBV9 and TRBJ1-1): DSGVTQTPKHLITATGQRVTLRCSPRSGDLSVYWYQQSLDQGLQFLIQYYNGEERAKGNILERFSAQQFPDLHSELNLSSLELGDSALYFCASSVGDRVSAFFGQGTRLTVV.

The chain employs TRBV19 and TRBJ2-7, with 9 bases aligning to TRBD1. The CDR3 has 15 residues. Germline trimming cut 5 bases from V and 1 base from J; bases unmatched to any gene: 6. Per germline, CDR1 LNHDA and CDR2 SQIVND (reference sequence). The CDR3 DNA is TGTGCCAGTAGTTTTTCAGGACAGGGGTCCTACGAGCAGTACTTC. Residues: CASSFSGQGSYEQYF. Variable domain in full (rest from reference TRBV19 and TRBJ2-7): DGGITQSPKYLFRKEGQNVTLSCEQNLNHDAMYWYRQDPGQGLRLIYYSQIVNDFQKGDIAEGYSVSREKKESFPLTVTSAQKNPTAFYLCASSFSGQGSYEQYFGPGTRLTVT.

V usage is TRBV12-1 and J usage is TRBJ1-3. TRBV12-1 is a pseudogene segment. CDR3 length: 16 amino acids. The CDR3 loop is CASSPDSGGPGNTIYF. CDR3 DNA: TGTGCCAGCAGCCCAGACTCGGGGGGTCCCGGAAACACCATATATTTT.

V and J are TRBV27 and TRBJ2-7; 9 nucleotides match TRBD1. The V gene's germline CDR1 is MNHEY and CDR2 SMNVEV (reference sequence). CDR3 size: 16 residues. J gave up 5 bases and V 2 bases, and 10 bases lay outside the gene matches. The CDR3 DNA reads TGTGCCAGCAGTTTACAAGGGACAGGGCGCCCCAACGAGCAGTACTTC. Translation gives CASSLQGTGRPNEQYF.

CDR3 in DNA: TGTGCCAGCAGGGGGGAGGACTCGCATAACTATGGCTACACCTTC. This encodes CASRGEDSHNYGYTF. The rearrangement links TRBV9 to TRBJ1-2; maybe TRBD1 (5 bases). Trimming removed 5 bases at V and 1 base at J, with 15 bases between. The CDR3 is 15 residues long. Germline V CDR1 and CDR2: SGDLS, YYNGEE.

V and J are TRBV4-1 and TRBJ1-2; 8 bases fit TRBD1. J gave up 6 bases and V 0 bases, and 12 bases lay outside the gene matches. CDR3 length equals 17 residues. The germline V gene has CDR1 MGHRA and CDR2 YSYEKL. The CDR3 DNA reads TGCGCCAGCAGCCAAGATAATCCAGGGGGCGGTTTGGATGGCTACACCTTC. It translates to CASSQDNPGGGLDGYTF.

The chain combines TRBV6-4 with TRBJ2-4; 9 bases are shared with TRBD1. Losses at the gene ends were 3 bases for V and 0 bases for J; bases not matched to a gene: 9. Germline V CDR1 and CDR2: MRHNA, SNTAGT. CDR3 length: 18 residues. The CDR3 is CASSDWVGQGKAKNIQYF. The CDR3 coding sequence is TGTGCCAGCAGTGATTGGGTTGGACAGGGGAAAGCCAAAAACATTCAGTACTTC.

This clone was counted a few times. The CDR3 DNA follows: TGCGCCAGCAGCTTCAAGGTGGGCCCGAACACCGGGGAGCTGTTTTTT. Translated: CASSFKVGPNTGELFF. J is TRBJ2-2 and V is TRBV5-1; D call uncertain. The V gene lost 2 bases and the J gene lost 0 bases, with 11 bases spanning the gap. Per the germline V gene, CDR1 is SGHRS and CDR2 is YFSETQ. CDR3 length: 16 residues.

The chain couples TRBV6-5 to TRBJ1-1; 7 bases are a match to TRBD1. The junction had 7 bases not matched to a gene; V was cut back by 2 bases and J by 1 base. The CDR3 sequence is 16 residues long. Germline assignment: CDR1 MNHEY and CDR2 SVGAGI. This CDR3 reads CASSYGVAGGNTEAFF. CDR3 DNA: TGTGCCAGCAGTTACGGGGTGGCAGGGGGGAACACTGAAGCTTTCTTT.

This clone was recorded a few times. This chain joins TRBV27 and TRBJ1-4; no firm D call. The CDR3 is 17 residues long. The V end was cut by 4 bases, the J end by 0 bases, with 15 bases between. Germline V gene sequence: CDR1 MNHEY, CDR2 SMNVEV (reference sequence). For the CDR3, the DNA is TGTGCCAGCAGTTCCAGACCCGGGTCAACAACTAATGAAAAACTGTTTTTT. Translation: CASSSRPGSTTNEKLFF. Combining the CDR3 with reference TRBV27 and TRBJ1-4 gives the whole variable domain EAQVTQNPRYLITVTGKKLTVTCSQNMNHEYMSWYRQDPGLGLRQIYYSMNVEVTDKGDVPEGYKVSRKEKRNFPLILESPSPNQTSLYFCASSSRPGSTTNEKLFFGSGTQLSVL.

The gene calls are TRBV27 and TRBJ1-4; 9 bases map to TRBD1. This CDR3 has 14 residues. The germline CDR1 and CDR2 sequences are MNHEY and SMNVEV (reference sequence). V gave up 3 bases and J gave up 7 bases; unmatched junction bases: 3. CDR3 DNA: TGTGCCAGCAGTTTCGGGACAGGGACTGAAAAACTGTTTTTT. Encoded protein: CASSFGTGTEKLFF.

The J gene is TRBJ2-7, the V gene TRBV28; TRBD2 agrees at 8 bases. V gave up 3 bases and J gave up 4 bases; unmatched junction bases: 11. Germline CDR1 is MDHEN and CDR2 is SYDVKM. CDR3 length: 16 amino acids. The CDR3 loop reads CASSLFAGTRVYEQYF. CDR3 coding DNA: TGTGCCAGCAGTTTGTTTGCCGGGACTAGGGTTTACGAGCAGTACTTC.

This clone was observed a few times. V is TRBV9 and J is TRBJ2-7; TRBD2 matches 12 bases. Germline V CDR1 and CDR2: SGDLS, YYNGEE. V trimming: 3 bases; J trimming: 3 bases; junction bases outside the gene matches: 4. The CDR3 sequence is 15 residues long. The CDR3 sequence: CASSGGLAGSYEQYF. CDR3 in DNA: TGTGCCAGCAGCGGCGGACTAGCGGGGAGCTACGAGCAGTACTTC.

This chain uses TRBV5-4 with TRBJ2-7; perhaps TRBD2 as D (7 bases). CDR3 size: 18 residues. V was trimmed by 0 bases and J by 3 bases, leaving 22 bases between them. The germline V gene has CDR1 SGHNT and CDR2 YYREEE (reference sequence). CDR3 DNA sequence: TGTGCCAGCAGCTTGGGCGGCGCGGGGGCCCCAAACCACTACGAGCAGTACTTC. Residues: CASSLGGAGAPNHYEQYF.

This chain connects TRBV27 to TRBJ2-5, with TRBD2 matching over 10 bases. Germline lookup yields CDR1 MNHEY and CDR2 SMNVEV (reference sequence). After removal of 6 bases from V and 6 bases from J, the junction contained 10 bases not matched to a gene. The CDR3 covers 15 residues. The CDR3: CASRALAGVDKTQYF. The CDR3 DNA reads as TGTGCCAGCAGGGCTCTAGCGGGAGTGGATAAGACCCAGTACTTC.

The chain combines TRBV6-5 with TRBJ1-5; D remains ambiguous. Germline CDR1 is MNHEY and CDR2 is SVGAGI. The CDR3 totals 11 residues. V gave up 4 bases and J gave up 5 bases, with 3 bases separating them. CDR3 in DNA: TGTGCCAGCAGTTCTTATCAGCCCCAGCATTTT. Translated, it gives CASSSYQPQHF.

The J gene is TRBJ1-4, the V gene TRBV28, with TRBD1 as a possible D gene (5 bases). This CDR3 contains 14 residues. Between the trimmed V and J ends, which lost 3 bases and 4 bases, there was a span of 9 bases. Germline assignment: CDR1 MDHEN and CDR2 SYDVKM. For the CDR3, the DNA is TGTGCCAGCAGTTTGGGGGGAATTAATGAAAAACTGTTTTTT. Translated, it gives CASSLGGINEKLFF. Complete variable domain (other parts from reference TRBV28 and TRBJ1-4): DVKVTQSSRYLVKRTGEKVFLECVQDMDHENMFWYRQDPGLGLRLIYFSYDVKMKEKGDIPEGYSVSREKKERFSLILESASTNQTSMYLCASSLGGINEKLFFGSGTQLSVL.

V usage is TRBV7-9 and J usage is TRBJ1-2, with D unresolved. This CDR3 region has 14 residues. Germline CDR1 SEHNR, CDR2 FQNEAQ (reference sequence). The V end was cut by 1 base, the J end by 8 bases, with 14 bases between. CDR3 nucleotides: TGTGCCAGCAGCTTAGTGGGCAGTATGAGCGGCTACACCTTC. Translating gives CASSLVGSMSGYTF.

The table lists this clone with a few counts. The genes are TRBV20-1 and TRBJ1-2; unclear D gene. The CDR3 runs to 9 residues. V lost 6 bases and J lost 6, with 5 bases in between. Germline CDR1 reads DFQATT; CDR2 reads SNEGSKA (reference sequence). CDR3 loop: CSAQDGYTF. In DNA form, the CDR3 reads TGCAGTGCCCAGGATGGCTACACCTTC.

J is TRBJ1-5 and V is TRBV10-1; D is unclear. From germline, CDR1 is WNHNN and CDR2 SYGVQD (reference sequence). Between the trimmed V and J ends, which lost 0 bases and 7 bases, there was a span of 10 bases. This CDR3 has 14 residues. The CDR3 sequence: CASSESAVPQPQHF. CDR3 sequence (DNA): TGCGCCAGCAGTGAGTCGGCAGTCCCCCAGCCCCAGCATTTT.

The chain has TRBV27 and TRBJ1-2, with 10 bases aligning to TRBD1. V lost 3 bases and J lost 8; bases outside the gene matches: 6. Germline V gene lookup returns CDR1 MNHEY and CDR2 SMNVEV (reference sequence). The CDR3 has 14 residues. Written as DNA, the CDR3 is TGTGCCAGCAGTTTGGCGGACAGGGGGAACGGCTACACCTTC. Its translation: CASSLADRGNGYTF.

The chain combines TRBV7-2 with TRBJ1-6, with 9 bases aligning to TRBD1. The germline gives CDR1 SGHTA, CDR2 FQGNSA. Unmatched junction bases numbered 7, after V lost 4 bases and J lost 6 bases. This CDR3 contains 16 residues. CDR3 loop: CASSSSGTGFNSPLHF. The CDR3 nucleotides are TGTGCCAGCAGCTCATCCGGGACAGGGTTTAATTCACCCCTCCACTTT.

The chain has TRBV9 and TRBJ2-7, with 9 bases lining up with TRBD1. Germline trimming cut 3 bases from V and 7 bases from J; bases unmatched to any gene: 5. The germline V gene encodes CDR1 SGDLS and CDR2 YYNGEE. This CDR3 region has 13 residues. CDR3 nucleotides: TGTGCCAGCAGCGGGGACAGGGCGGGGGAGCAGTACTTC. Its translation: CASSGDRAGEQYF.

A word on this clone: One end of the junction varies from germline; a read error may be responsible. The chain is built from TRBV19 and TRBJ1-5; 8 positions agree with TRBD1. This CDR3 is 15 amino acids long. Germline V gene lookup returns CDR1 LNHDA and CDR2 SQIVND (reference sequence). Here the CDR3 DNA reads TGTGCCAGTAGTATTGGTGACAGGGGCAAACAGCCCCAGCATTTT. This sequence encodes CASSIGDRGKQPQHF.

The chain recombines TRBV5-4 with TRBJ2-7, with 13 bases lining up with TRBD2. After removal of 2 bases from V and 2 bases from J, the junction contained 1 base not matched to a gene. The CDR3 has 15 residues. Germline V gene lookup returns CDR1 SGHNT and CDR2 YYREEE (reference sequence). CDR3 sequence reads: CASSFGTSGTYEQYF. CDR3 DNA sequence: TGTGCCAGCAGCTTCGGGACTAGCGGGACCTACGAGCAGTACTTC.

A few counts support this clone. Other DNA sequences in the same sample also yield this CDR3. The rearrangement links TRBV28 to TRBJ2-7; TRBD1 agrees at 11 bases. Germline V CDR1 and CDR2: MDHEN, SYDVKM. This CDR3 has 15 amino acids. The V gene end was trimmed by 6 bases and the J gene end by 2 bases; junction bases not matched to a gene: 6. The CDR3: CASSSRTGGAYEQYF. As DNA, the CDR3 is TGTGCCAGCAGCTCCCGGACAGGGGGCGCCTACGAGCAGTACTTC.